A single sample gave rise to the 10 T cell receptor beta chains below, sequenced in a study of cytomegalovirus exposure and HLA in healthy donors. PCR was performed using 60 Vbeta and 13 Jbeta primers. Assay used: immunoSEQ multiplex PCR; TCRdb lists only in-frame clones, some missing. The sample carries 180,000 or so clones, around 74% recorded once. The specimen was PBMCs. The receptors derive from a male donor in good health and CMV-seronegative.

The rearrangement links TRBV15 to TRBJ1-4; 9 nucleotides agree with TRBD1. Unmatched junction bases numbered 0, after V lost 1 base and J lost 0 bases. The CDR3 runs to 16 residues. CDR1 and CDR2 (germline): LNHNV, YYDKDF (reference sequence). This CDR3 is CATSRGQGATNEKLFF. DNA of the CDR3: TGTGCCACCAGCAGAGGACAGGGGGCAACTAATGAAAAACTGTTTTTT. The whole variable domain, remainder taken from reference TRBV15 and TRBJ1-4, is DAMVIQNPRYQVTQFGKPVTLSCSQTLNHNVMYWYQQKSSQAPKLLFHYYDKDFNNEADTPDNFQSRRPNTSFCFLDIRSPGLGDTAMYLCATSRGQGATNEKLFFGSGTQLSVL.

There are a few counts of this clone. This chain joins TRBV4-3 and TRBJ2-1; a weak D match, TRBD2 (8 bases). Deletions cut 1 base from V and 6 bases from J, with 22 bases between. Looked up from germline, CDR1 is LGHNA and CDR2 is YSLEER. The CDR3 runs 18 residues. DNA for the CDR3: TGCGCCAGCAGCCAAGGCCCGGGGGGGACAGACCGTTTCAATGAGCAGTTCTTC. Residues: CASSQGPGGTDRFNEQFF.

The sample holds a few counts of this clone. The chain recombines TRBV6-1 with TRBJ2-7; 9 bases map to TRBD1. CDR1 is MNHNS and CDR2 is SASEGT in the germline V gene. The CDR3 loop spans 14 amino acids. The J segment lost 3 bases and the V segment lost 5 bases, leaving 5 bases of the junction unmatched. The CDR3, as DNA: TGTGCCAGCAGTCATGGACAGGGGATCTACGAGCAGTACTTC. Protein product: CASSHGQGIYEQYF.

Written as DNA, the CDR3 is TGTGCCAGCAGCCCGACAGGGAAGCGGGATCAGCCCCAGCATTTT. This sequence encodes CASSPTGKRDQPQHF. V is TRBV21-1 and J is TRBJ1-5; the table's D call, TRBD1, was not checked against the DNA. TRBV21-1 is a listed pseudogene. The CDR3 sequence is 15 residues long.

The chain uses TRBV7-3 and TRBJ1-6, with TRBD1 matching over 10 bases. Per germline, CDR1 SGHTA and CDR2 FQGTGA. After removal of 5 bases from V and 9 bases from J, the junction contained 4 bases not matched to a gene. The CDR3 consists of 14 residues. CDR3 coding DNA: TGTGCCAGCAGCCCCGGGACAGGGGTTTCACCCCTCCACTTT. Translated: CASSPGTGVSPLHF.

The chain carries TRBV10-3 and TRBJ2-1; 8 bases fit TRBD2. Germline CDR1 is ENHRY and CDR2 is SYGVKD. CDR3 length equals 16 residues. V was clipped by 2 bases and J by 6 bases; unmatched bases: 9. The CDR3 DNA reads TGTGCCATCAGTGAGAGCGGGAGCGGGTTTAGCAATGAGCAGTTCTTC. It translates to CAISESGSGFSNEQFF.

The genes are TRBV28 and TRBJ2-2; TRBD2 might be the D (6 bases). V gave up 6 bases and J gave up 7 bases, with 15 bases separating them. The CDR3 length is 14 residues. CDR1 and CDR2 (germline): MDHEN, SYDVKM. The CDR3 DNA follows: TGTGCCAGCAGGCCGGAGCGGGTTAACGGGGAGCTGTTTTTT. Protein: CASRPERVNGELFF.

The J gene is TRBJ2-1, the V gene TRBV28; 10 bases line up with TRBD2. The CDR3 is 18 residues long. Germline CDR1 is MDHEN and CDR2 is SYDVKM. J was trimmed by 7 bases and V by 0 bases; bases with no gene match: 12. CDR3: CASSLWGTSATLQNEQFF. The DNA of the CDR3 is TGTGCCAGCAGTTTATGGGGGACTAGCGCGACCCTCCAGAATGAGCAGTTCTTC.

The V and J genes are TRBV6-1 and TRBJ1-5; no clear D gene. The CDR3 runs 14 residues. The V end lost 6 bases, the J end lost 3 bases, and 12 bases lay between the germline ends. Germline V gives CDR1 MNHNS, CDR2 SASEGT. The DNA for the CDR3 is TGTGCCAGCAGGGCCTTCGACTACAATCAGCCCCAGCATTTT. Its protein is CASRAFDYNQPQHF.

The CDR3 bases are TGTGCCAGCAGTCCGGCGACAGAACCGAACACTGAAGCTTTCTTT. This gives the protein CASSPATEPNTEAFF. The chain is built from TRBV27 and TRBJ1-1; the D gene is possibly TRBD1 (5 bases). Germline CDR1 is MNHEY and CDR2 is SMNVEV (reference sequence). The CDR3 consists of 15 residues. Trimming removed 5 bases from V and 1 base from J, with 14 bases in between.